The source of this T cell receptor beta chain is a study of shared clonotypes between healthy human individuals. General study results and limits: Larger richness was generally estimated for naive than memory subsets.

About this clone: Antigen: not known. The same CDR3 also results from other DNA sequences found in this sample.

Assay used: immunoSEQ multiplex PCR; TCRdb lists only in-frame clones, some missing. The sample has about 870,000 clones, nearly 95% seen once. Positive CCR7 selection of CD45RO-negative cells yielded the naive CD8 cells, and terminally differentiated effector memory CD45RA+ cells were excluded. V lost 0 bases, J lost 2 bases, and 5 bases lay in between. Germline CDR1 reads SGHAT; CDR2 reads FQNNGV. CDR3 size: 13 residues. Specimen: naive CD8+ T cells sorted from blood. V gene TRBV11-2 combines with J gene TRBJ2-7; no definite D call. The sequence was obtained from a man aged 25-40 years in good health. The CDR3 DNA reads TGTGCCAGCAGCTTAGAACTGACCTACGAGCAGTACTTC. Protein: CASSLELTYEQYF. The whole variable domain, remainder taken from reference TRBV11-2 and TRBJ2-7, is EAGVAQSPRYKIIEKRQSVAFWCNPISGHATLYWYQQILGQGPKLLIQFQNNGVVDDSQLPKDRFSAERLKGVDSTLKIQPAKLEDSAVYLCASSLELTYEQYFGPGTRLTVT.